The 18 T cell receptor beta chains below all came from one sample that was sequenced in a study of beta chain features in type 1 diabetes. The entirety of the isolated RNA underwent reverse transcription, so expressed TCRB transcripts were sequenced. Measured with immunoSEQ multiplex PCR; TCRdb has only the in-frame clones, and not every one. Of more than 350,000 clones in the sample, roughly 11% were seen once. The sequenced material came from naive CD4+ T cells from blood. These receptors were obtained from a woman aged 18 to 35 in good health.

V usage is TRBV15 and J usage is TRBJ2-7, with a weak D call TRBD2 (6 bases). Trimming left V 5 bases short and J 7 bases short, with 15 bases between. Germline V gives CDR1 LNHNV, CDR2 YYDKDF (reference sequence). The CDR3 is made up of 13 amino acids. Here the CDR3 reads CATSWGLPREQYF. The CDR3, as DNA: TGTGCCACCAGCTGGGGACTTCCCAGGGAGCAGTACTTC.

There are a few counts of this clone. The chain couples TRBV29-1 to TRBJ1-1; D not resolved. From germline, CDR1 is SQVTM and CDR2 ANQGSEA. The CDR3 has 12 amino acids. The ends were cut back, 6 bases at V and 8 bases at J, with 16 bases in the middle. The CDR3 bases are TGCAGCGTGCGGGAGGGTGGTAGGGAAGCTTTCTTT. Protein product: CSVREGGREAFF. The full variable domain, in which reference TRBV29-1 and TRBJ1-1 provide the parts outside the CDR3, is SAVISQKPSRDICQRGTSLTIQCQVDSQVTMMFWYRQQPGQSLTLIATANQGSEATYESGFVIDKFPISRPNLTFSTLTVSNMSPEDSSIYLCSVREGGREAFFGQGTRLTVV.

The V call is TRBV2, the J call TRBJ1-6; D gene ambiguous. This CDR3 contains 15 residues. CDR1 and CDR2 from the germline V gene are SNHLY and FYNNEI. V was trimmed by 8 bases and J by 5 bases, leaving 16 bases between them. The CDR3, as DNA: TGTGCCAGCGTTCGAGGCACAGTAAATAATTCACCCCTCCACTTT. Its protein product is CASVRGTVNNSPLHF.

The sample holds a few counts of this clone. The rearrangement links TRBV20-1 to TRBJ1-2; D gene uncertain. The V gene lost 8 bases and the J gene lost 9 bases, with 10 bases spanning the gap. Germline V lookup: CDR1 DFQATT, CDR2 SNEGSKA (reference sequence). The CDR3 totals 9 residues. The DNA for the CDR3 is TGCAGTCTCTCGGAACGCTACACCTTC. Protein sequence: CSLSERYTF.

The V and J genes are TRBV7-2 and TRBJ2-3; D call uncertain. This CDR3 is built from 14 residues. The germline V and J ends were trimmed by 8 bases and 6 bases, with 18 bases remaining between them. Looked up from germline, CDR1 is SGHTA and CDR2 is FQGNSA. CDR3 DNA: TGTGCCAGCGGCAGAGCGTCCGGTCGGGATACGCAGTATTTT. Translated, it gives CASGRASGRDTQYF.

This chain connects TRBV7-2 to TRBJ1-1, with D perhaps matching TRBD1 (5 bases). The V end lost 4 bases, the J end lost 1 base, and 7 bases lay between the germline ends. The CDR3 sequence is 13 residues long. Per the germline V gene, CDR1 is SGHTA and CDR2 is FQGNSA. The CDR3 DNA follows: TGTGCCAGCAGCTCAGACAGGAACACTGAAGCTTTCTTT. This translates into CASSSDRNTEAFF.

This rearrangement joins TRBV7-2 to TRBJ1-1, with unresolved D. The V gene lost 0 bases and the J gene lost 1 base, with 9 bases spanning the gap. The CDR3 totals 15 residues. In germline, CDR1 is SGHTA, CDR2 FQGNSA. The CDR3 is CASSLAVTENTEAFF. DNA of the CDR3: TGTGCCAGCAGCTTAGCGGTCACAGAGAACACTGAAGCTTTCTTT.

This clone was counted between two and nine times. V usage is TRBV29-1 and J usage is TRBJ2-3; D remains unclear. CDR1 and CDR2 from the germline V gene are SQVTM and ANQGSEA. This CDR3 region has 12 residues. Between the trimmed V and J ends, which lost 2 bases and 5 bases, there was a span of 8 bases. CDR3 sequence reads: CSVEPREDTQYF. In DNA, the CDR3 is TGCAGCGTTGAACCAAGGGAAGATACGCAGTATTTT.

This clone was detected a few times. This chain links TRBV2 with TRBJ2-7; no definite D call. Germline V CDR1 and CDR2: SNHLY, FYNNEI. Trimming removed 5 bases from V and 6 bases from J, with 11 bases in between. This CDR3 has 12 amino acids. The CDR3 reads CASSIQGPEQYV. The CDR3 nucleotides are TGTGCCAGCAGTATACAAGGTCCCGAGCAGTACGTC.

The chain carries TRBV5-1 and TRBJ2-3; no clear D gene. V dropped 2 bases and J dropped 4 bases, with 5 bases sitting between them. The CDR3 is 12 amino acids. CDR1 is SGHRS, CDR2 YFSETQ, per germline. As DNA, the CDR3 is TGCGCCAGCAGCTTTTTATCAGATACGCAGTATTTT. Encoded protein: CASSFLSDTQYF.

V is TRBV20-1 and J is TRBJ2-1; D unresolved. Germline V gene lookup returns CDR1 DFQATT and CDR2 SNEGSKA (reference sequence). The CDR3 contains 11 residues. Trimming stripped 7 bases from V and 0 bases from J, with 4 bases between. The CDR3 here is CSVRSYNEQFF. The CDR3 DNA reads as TGCAGTGTACGCTCCTACAATGAGCAGTTCTTC.

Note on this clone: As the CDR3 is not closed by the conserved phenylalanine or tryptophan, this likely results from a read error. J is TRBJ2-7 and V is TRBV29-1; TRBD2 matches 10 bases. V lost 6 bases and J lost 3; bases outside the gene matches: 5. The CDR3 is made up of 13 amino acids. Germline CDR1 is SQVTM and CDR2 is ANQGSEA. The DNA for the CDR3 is TGCAGCGTGACTACTAGCGGGGACTACGAGCAGTACGGC. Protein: CSVTTSGDYEQYG.

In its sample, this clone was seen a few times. CDR3: CAWSVKAVHVPYF. CDR3 coding DNA: TGTGCCTGGAGTGTAAAAGCCGTTCATGTTCCGTACTTC. The V and J genes are TRBV30 and TRBJ2-7; D ambiguous. The length of the CDR3 is 13 residues. Trimming shortened V by 0 bases and J by 12 bases, and 18 bases separated the two germline ends. The germline V gene has CDR1 GTSNPN and CDR2 SVGIG (reference sequence).

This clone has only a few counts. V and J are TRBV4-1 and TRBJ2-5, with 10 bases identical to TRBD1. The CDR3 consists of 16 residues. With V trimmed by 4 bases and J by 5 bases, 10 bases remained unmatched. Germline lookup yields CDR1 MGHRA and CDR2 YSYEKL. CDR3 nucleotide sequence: TGCGCCAGCAGCCGTAACCGGGACAGGGGTCTGGAGACCCAGTACTTC. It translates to CASSRNRDRGLETQYF.

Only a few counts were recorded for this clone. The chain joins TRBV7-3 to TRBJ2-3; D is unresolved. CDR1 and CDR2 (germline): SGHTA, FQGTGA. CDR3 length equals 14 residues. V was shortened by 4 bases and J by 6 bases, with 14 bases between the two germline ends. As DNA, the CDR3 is TGTGCCAGCAGCTCAAGAGGCAAGAAGGATACGCAGTATTTT. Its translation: CASSSRGKKDTQYF.

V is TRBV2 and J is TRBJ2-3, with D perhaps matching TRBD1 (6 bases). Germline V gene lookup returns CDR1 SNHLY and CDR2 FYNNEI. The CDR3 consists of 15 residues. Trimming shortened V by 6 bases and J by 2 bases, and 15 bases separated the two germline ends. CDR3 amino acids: CASRATGTTTDTQYF. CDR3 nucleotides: TGTGCCAGCAGGGCCACCGGGACAACCACAGATACGCAGTATTTT.

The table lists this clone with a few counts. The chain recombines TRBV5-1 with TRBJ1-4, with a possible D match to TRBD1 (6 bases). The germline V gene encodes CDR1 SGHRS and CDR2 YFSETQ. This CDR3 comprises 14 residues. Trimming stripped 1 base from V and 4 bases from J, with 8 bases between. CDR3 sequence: CASSLWTVNEKLFF. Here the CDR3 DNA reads TGCGCCAGCAGCTTGTGGACAGTTAATGAAAAACTGTTTTTT.

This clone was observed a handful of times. CDR3 sequence (DNA): TGCAGCGTTGACCCCCCAGGGGCGAACACTGAAGCTTTCTTT. It codes for CSVDPPGANTEAFF. V usage is TRBV29-1 and J usage is TRBJ1-1, with D possibly being TRBD1 (6 bases). CDR3 length: 14 residues. In germline, CDR1 is SQVTM, CDR2 ANQGSEA. V was pared by 3 bases and J by 1 base, with 12 bases between.